Sequencing of this TCR beta chain was carried out in a study of T cell responses to AZD1222 COVID-19 vaccine. Pooling of second doses given at about 4 or about 12 weeks was done. Sequencing was performed with immunoSEQ multiplex PCR; in TCRdb, only in-frame clones are kept and a portion is missing. The sample includes about 180,000 clones, more than 75% seen only once; the top ten take roughly 27%. The CDR3 is made up of 15 amino acids. Trimming cost V 6 bases and J 7 bases; bases outside gene matches: 11. Germline assignment: CDR1 SNHLY and CDR2 FYNNEI. This TCR was sampled from an adult who received the AZD1222 COVID-19 vaccine. The sample was peripheral blood, taken 28 days after the second AZD1222 dose. The chain joins TRBV2 to TRBJ2-2; 7 bases are shared with TRBD1. CDR3 in amino acids: CASRAGTESFGELFF. The CDR3, as DNA: TGTGCCAGCAGAGCCGGGACAGAGTCTTTCGGGGAGCTGTTTTTT.